One and the same sample provided the 17 T cell receptor beta chains below, sequenced in a study of T-cell reconstitution after alpha-beta-depleted transplantation in children. Study conclusions and caveats: A year had passed since transplant, and T-cell counts and diversity by then came mostly from newly produced T cells.

These TCRs' antigens remain unknown. Preparing the TCRbeta library involved the use of unique molecular identifiers. Using its own MiXCR run on the PCR reads, TCRdb lists one record per CDR3 protein. The sample includes a few hundred thousand distinct CDR3 sequences, over 7.5% of them seen just once. Specimen: peripheral blood, collected 360 days after TCRalphabeta/CD19-depleted stem cell transplant. Every receptor here comes from a female patient aged 2 to 10 who had a stem cell transplant for Fanconi anemia, so the T cells may come from the graft donor.

This clonotype showed up many times. V is TRBV7-2 and J is TRBJ2-3, with 9 positions matching TRBD2. V shed 2 bases and J 2 bases; nucleotides not matched to a gene: 2. Germline lookup yields CDR1 SGHTA and CDR2 FQGNSA. The CDR3 extends over 15 amino acids. CDR3 sequence (DNA): TGTGCCAGCAGCTTAAAGCGGGGGGTCACAGATACGCAGTATTTT. Protein: CASSLKRGVTDTQYF.

This clonotype was counted ten times or more. The V gene is TRBV29-1, the J gene TRBJ2-5; 8 positions agree with TRBD1. Germline CDR1 is SQVTM and CDR2 is ANQGSEA. CDR3 length equals 12 residues. V lost 5 bases to trimming and J lost 5 bases; unmatched junction nucleotides: 4. The CDR3 region is CSVQGAGETQYF. DNA of the CDR3: TGCAGCGTTCAGGGGGCTGGGGAGACCCAGTACTTC. Variable domain in full (rest from reference TRBV29-1 and TRBJ2-5): SAVISQKPSRDICQRGTSLTIQCQVDSQVTMMFWYRQQPGQSLTLIATANQGSEATYESGFVIDKFPISRPNLTFSTLTVSNMSPEDSSIYLCSVQGAGETQYFGPGTRLLVL.

The sample holds many counts of this clonotype. CDR3 sequence reads: CASSTSRSYNEQFF. For the CDR3, the DNA is TGTGCCAGCTCGACTAGCCGCTCCTACAATGAGCAGTTCTTC. This chain joins TRBV7-8 and TRBJ2-1, with TRBD2 matching over 7 bases. V trimming: 8 bases; J trimming: 0 bases; junction bases outside the gene matches: 4. Per germline, CDR1 SGHVS and CDR2 FQNEAQ. The CDR3 is made up of 14 amino acids.

This clonotype was counted a few times. This chain links TRBV11-1 with TRBJ2-7, with TRBD1 matching over 9 bases. J was trimmed by 5 bases and V by 5 bases; bases with no gene match: 7. CDR3 length: 14 residues. CDR1 SGHAT and CDR2 FQDESV come from the germline V gene (reference sequence). CDR3 loop: CASSPRTGEDEQYF. CDR3 bases: TGTGCCAGCAGCCCGCGGACAGGGGAAGACGAGCAGTACTTC.

This chain uses TRBV6-5 with TRBJ2-7, with a tentative D call TRBD1 (7 bases). The V and J ends lost 0 bases and 4 bases respectively, with 16 bases between them. CDR3 length: 16 residues. Per germline, CDR1 MNHEY and CDR2 SVGAGI. The CDR3 sequence is CASSYSGRGRSYEQYF. CDR3 DNA: TGTGCCAGCAGTTACTCGGGCAGGGGGAGGTCGTACGAGCAGTACTTC.

This clonotype was counted a few times. The rearrangement uses TRBV6-2 or TRBV6-3 and TRBJ1-1; TRBD1 aligns across 8 bases. CDR1 MNHEY and CDR2 SVGEGT come from the germline V gene. The CDR3 is made up of 12 amino acids. The V segment lost 6 bases and the J segment 12 bases; nucleotides outside the gene matches: 9. The CDR3 DNA is TGTGCCAGCAGCCCTAGGGGACAGGCCCCTTTCTTT. This sequence encodes CASSPRGQAPFF.

The chain has TRBV5-1 and TRBJ2-1, with D perhaps matching TRBD1 or TRBD2 (6 bases each). The germline V gene has CDR1 SGHRS and CDR2 YFSETQ. There are 16 residues in the CDR3. The ends were cut back, 1 base at V and 1 base at J, with 12 bases in the middle. For the CDR3, the DNA is TGCGCCAGCAGCTTGTCCGGAGGGGGTTCCTACAATGAGCAGTTCTTC. This encodes CASSLSGGGSYNEQFF.

There are many counts of this clonotype. The V call is TRBV20-1, the J call TRBJ2-3, with 12 positions matching TRBD2. The CDR3 runs to 16 residues. Germline trimming cut 1 base from V and 3 bases from J; bases unmatched to any gene: 5. Germline CDR1 is DFQATT and CDR2 is SNEGSKA (reference sequence). The DNA of the CDR3 is TGCAGTGCTAGAGCCCGACTAGCGGGGGAGACAGATACGCAGTATTTT. Protein product: CSARARLAGETDTQYF.

This clonotype was seen ten or more times. The gene calls are TRBV5-1 and TRBJ2-7; 9 bases map to TRBD1. The length of the CDR3 is 13 residues. V dropped 8 bases and J dropped 2; count of bases not matched to a gene: 5. Germline loops: CDR1 SGHRS, CDR2 YFSETQ. The CDR3 sequence is CASRRTGAYEQYF. For the CDR3, the DNA is TGCGCCAGTAGGAGGACAGGGGCCTACGAGCAGTACTTC.

This clonotype was found many times. The chain joins TRBV29-1 to TRBJ2-5, with D perhaps matching TRBD2 (6 bases). The ends were cut back, 5 bases at V and 5 bases at J, with 12 bases in the middle. The CDR3 length is 12 residues. Looked up from germline, CDR1 is SQVTM and CDR2 is ANQGSEA. The CDR3: CSVMAGRETQYF. CDR3 bases: TGCAGCGTTATGGCAGGGAGGGAGACCCAGTACTTC. The full variable domain, rest sourced from reference TRBV29-1 and TRBJ2-5, is SAVISQKPSRDICQRGTSLTIQCQVDSQVTMMFWYRQQPGQSLTLIATANQGSEATYESGFVIDKFPISRPNLTFSTLTVSNMSPEDSSIYLCSVMAGRETQYFGPGTRLLVL.

This clonotype was seen at least ten times. J is TRBJ1-2 and V is TRBV12-3 or TRBV12-4; 7 positions match TRBD1. CDR3 length: 13 amino acids. Trimming took 8 bases from V and 2 from J; bases not matched to a gene: 5. CDR3 amino acids: CASSTGINYGYTF. CDR3 in DNA: TGTGCCAGCTCGACAGGGATCAACTATGGCTACACCTTC.

This clonotype was observed many times. The chain is built from TRBV20-1 and TRBJ2-5; possible D gene TRBD1, 6 bases. The germline gives CDR1 DFQATT, CDR2 SNEGSKA (reference sequence). Trimming shortened V by 7 bases and J by 5 bases, and 11 bases separated the two germline ends. CDR3 length equals 11 residues. As DNA, the CDR3 is TGCAGTGTTAGGGGGTTGGAGACCCAGTACTTC. Protein product: CSVRGLETQYF.

A few counts support this clonotype. The chain is built from TRBV10-1 and TRBJ2-3, with 8 nucleotides matching TRBD1. This CDR3 comprises 13 residues. The trim removed 6 bases at V and 2 bases at J, leaving 1 base unmatched. CDR1 is WNHNN and CDR2 is SYGVQD in the germline V gene (reference sequence). CDR3 loop: CASRDRDTDTQYF. The DNA for the CDR3 is TGCGCCAGCAGGGACAGGGACACAGATACGCAGTATTTT.

This clonotype was seen only a few times. V gene TRBV7-2 combines with J gene TRBJ2-1, with 11 positions matching TRBD2. Germline V gene data show CDR1 as SGHTA and CDR2 as FQGNSA. This CDR3 is 16 amino acids long. Trimming cost V 2 bases and J 7 bases; bases outside gene matches: 7. This CDR3 is CASSLLGTSGKNEQFF. The CDR3 DNA reads as TGTGCCAGCAGCTTATTGGGGACTAGCGGTAAAAATGAGCAGTTCTTC. Variable domain in full (rest from reference TRBV7-2 and TRBJ2-1): GAGVSQSPSNKVTEKGKDVELRCDPISGHTALYWYRQSLGQGLEFLIYFQGNSAPDKSGLPSDRFSAERTGGSVSTLTIQRTQQEDSAVYLCASSLLGTSGKNEQFFGPGTRLTVL.

This clonotype was counted a few times. This chain uses TRBV6-2 or TRBV6-3 with TRBJ2-5, with a possible D match to TRBD2 (5 bases). The germline CDR1 and CDR2 sequences are MNHEY and SVGEGT. V lost 0 bases and J lost 0, with 8 bases in between. CDR3 length equals 15 residues. CDR3 in amino acids: CASSYSIAYQETQYF. DNA of the CDR3: TGTGCCAGCAGTTACTCGATAGCGTACCAAGAGACCCAGTACTTC.

This clonotype was counted only a few times. The chain joins TRBV10-3 to TRBJ2-1; perhaps TRBD2 as D (6 bases). The germline V and J ends were trimmed by 3 bases and 8 bases, with 17 bases remaining between them. Germline assignment: CDR1 ENHRY and CDR2 SYGVKD. CDR3 length equals 15 residues. CDR3 amino acids: CAISDGGVPYDEQFF. The CDR3 DNA is TGTGCCATCAGTGATGGAGGGGTACCCTATGATGAGCAGTTCTTC.

This rearrangement joins TRBV29-1 to TRBJ1-2; 7 positions agree with TRBD1. CDR3 length: 13 residues. Per the germline V gene, CDR1 is SQVTM and CDR2 is ANQGSEA. V lost 6 bases to trimming and J lost 2 bases; unmatched junction nucleotides: 6. CDR3 nucleotides: TGCAGCGTCCTAGGGGGCAGGAACTATGGCTACACCTTC. Translating gives CSVLGGRNYGYTF.